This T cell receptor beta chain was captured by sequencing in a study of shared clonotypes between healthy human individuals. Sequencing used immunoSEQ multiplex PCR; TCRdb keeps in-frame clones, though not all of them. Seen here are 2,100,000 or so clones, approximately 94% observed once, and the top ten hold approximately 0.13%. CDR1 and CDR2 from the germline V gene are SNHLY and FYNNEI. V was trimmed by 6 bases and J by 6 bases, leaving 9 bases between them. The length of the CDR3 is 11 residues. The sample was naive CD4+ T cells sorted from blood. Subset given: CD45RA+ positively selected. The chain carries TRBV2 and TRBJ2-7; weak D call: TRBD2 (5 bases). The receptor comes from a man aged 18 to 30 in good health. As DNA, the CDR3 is TGTGCCAGCAGACTAGAACTCGAGCAGTACTTC. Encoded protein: CASRLELEQYF.